This paragraph reports one T cell receptor (beta chain). Its specificity is unknown. The data derive from a study of radiation and T cells in renal cell carcinoma. Overall study findings and caveats: From baseline, blood top tumor clonotypes peaked at 2 weeks post-radiation. No pretreatment tumor biopsies were available for baseline clonotypes.

Time point in this sample: baseline pretreatment blood. This sample's treatment: 15 Gy SBRT to primary tumor, nephrectomy 4 weeks later. Serial blood draws occurred at baseline and 2 and 4 weeks post-SBRT. The patient's renal cell carcinoma had clear cell pathology. The V gene end was trimmed by 0 bases and the J gene end by 6 bases; junction bases not matched to a gene: 9. Germline V gene sequence: CDR1 SGDLS, CDR2 YYNGEE. This CDR3 comprises 16 residues. Produced via immunoSEQ multiplex PCR; TCRdb's table is partial and in-frame only. The table shows roughly 53,000 clones, with about 80% occurring only once.

This sequence was found in an older woman with renal cell carcinoma. V is TRBV9 and J is TRBJ2-7; 10 positions agree with TRBD1. Sequencing used blood, obtained from a patient whose treatment included radiotherapy and nephrectomy. The CDR3 nucleotides are TGTGCCAGCAGCGTAGAGGGACAGGGGCCCTCGGGCGAGCAGTACTTC. It codes for CASSVEGQGPSGEQYF.